This T cell receptor beta chain was sequenced in a study of metastatic and nonmetastatic thyroid tumors. Study at large: The authors compared repertoires across blood and tumor or nodule tissue from malignant and benign thyroid patients.

Nobody among the patients had been given any treatment before thyroid surgery. This clone came up a few times. Its antigen is currently unknown. Losses at the gene ends were 9 bases for V and 6 bases for J; bases not matched to a gene: 7. The V gene's germline CDR1 is LNHDA and CDR2 SQIVND (reference sequence). This CDR3 contains 12 residues. In the authors' workflow: The study's classifier, a distant-metastasis tool for papillary thyroid cancer, was built using CDR3 differences across clinicopathological groups. TCRdb used MiXCR to call clones anew from the PCR reads. The V and J calls were determined by TCRdb, not by the authors. The sample includes tens of thousands of clones, roughly 10% of them seen just once. Broader study findings: According to reports, the diversity of TCR beta was significantly higher in malignant thyroid tumors than in benign nodules, and this held in both blood and tumor samples.

This chain joins TRBV19 and TRBJ2-5, with TRBD2 matching over 7 bases. The sequenced sample was blood. This receptor was identified in a female donor with papillary thyroid cancer or a benign thyroid nodule (not recorded which). Some clones in this sample may be carry-over from other donors' samples. This CDR3 is CARPARGKTQYF. CDR3 sequence (DNA): TGTGCCAGACCAGCGCGGGGGAAGACCCAGTACTTC.